The rows below give T cell receptor beta chains drawn from one sample of a study of blood T cell repertoires in COVID-19. Method: immunoSEQ multiplex PCR; TCRdb's copy keeps in-frame clones and lacks some. The sample carries 300,000 to 400,000 clones, roughly 85% recorded once. Specimen: peripheral blood. These receptors came from a human donor in a cohort sampled during active COVID-19. CDR3s include the opening cysteine and the closing phenylalanine or tryptophan. The D gene is left open where the match is weak. Clone size is stated in some rows and not others, as once, few, many or a class when expanded.

v_gene: TRBV5-1; d_gene: -; abundance: -; j_gene: TRBJ1-2; len: 13; CDR3aa: CAGQVEYFYGYTF; CDR3nt: TGCGCCGGGCAGGTAGAATATTTTTATGGCTACACCTTC
v_gene: TRBV2; d_gene: -; abundance: -; j_gene: TRBJ1-2; len: 13; CDR3aa: CASSGDILNGYTF; CDR3nt: TGTGCCAGCAGTGGGGACATCCTCAATGGCTACACCTTC
v_gene: TRBV15; d_gene: -; abundance: few; j_gene: TRBJ1-2; len: 14; CDR3aa: CATTRDRSNYGYTF; CDR3nt: TGTGCCACCACCAGAGATCGGTCGAACTATGGCTACACCTTC
v_gene: TRBV3-1/TRBV3-2; d_gene: -; abundance: -; j_gene: TRBJ1-1; len: 19; CDR3aa: CASSQDLPGLSILNTEAFF; CDR3nt: TGTGCCAGCAGCCAAGATCTCCCGGGACTAAGCATCCTGAACACTGAAGCTTTCTTT
v_gene: TRBV2; d_gene: TRBD2; abundance: -; j_gene: TRBJ2-2; len: 18; CDR3aa: CASSGFPGTSGNTGELFF; CDR3nt: TGTGCCAGCAGCGGCTTCCCCGGGACTAGCGGAAACACCGGGGAGCTGTTTTTT
v_gene: TRBV2; d_gene: TRBD1; abundance: -; j_gene: TRBJ2-7; len: 16; CDR3aa: CASSEAQGTDSYEQYF; CDR3nt: TGTGCCAGCAGTGAAGCGCAAGGGACAGACTCCTACGAGCAGTACTTC
v_gene: TRBV7-3; d_gene: TRBD1; abundance: -; j_gene: TRBJ1-1; len: 15; CDR3aa: CASSLRAGGPTEAFF; CDR3nt: TGTGCCAGCAGCTTAAGGGCAGGGGGGCCCACTGAAGCTTTCTTT
v_gene: TRBV7-3; d_gene: TRBD1; abundance: -; j_gene: TRBJ1-1; len: 15; CDR3aa: CASSPGTASNTEAFF; CDR3nt: TGTGCCAGCAGCCCCGGGACAGCTTCGAACACTGAAGCTTTCTTT
v_gene: TRBV5-5; d_gene: -; abundance: -; j_gene: TRBJ1-5; len: 14; CDR3aa: CASSLSGVYQPQHF; CDR3nt: TGTGCCAGCAGCTTATCGGGGGTTTATCAGCCCCAGCATTTT
v_gene: TRBV12-3/TRBV12-4; d_gene: -; abundance: -; j_gene: TRBJ2-3; len: 12; CDR3aa: CASSSLRDTQYF; CDR3nt: TGTGCCAGCAGTTCCCTCAGGGATACGCAGTATTTT
v_gene: TRBV27; d_gene: -; abundance: -; j_gene: TRBJ1-2; len: 13; CDR3aa: CASRTGGSYGYTF; CDR3nt: TGTGCCAGCAGAACGGGAGGGAGCTATGGCTACACCTTC
v_gene: TRBV24-1; d_gene: TRBD1; abundance: -; j_gene: TRBJ1-4; len: 16; CDR3aa: CATSEAGTGSKEKLFF; CDR3nt: TGTGCCACCAGTGAGGCCGGGACAGGGTCGAAGGAAAAACTGTTTTTT
v_gene: TRBV9; d_gene: TRBD1; abundance: -; j_gene: TRBJ2-1; len: 16; CDR3aa: CASSSRTGDTYNEQFF; CDR3nt: TGTGCCAGCAGCTCCCGGACAGGGGATACCTACAATGAGCAGTTCTTC
v_gene: TRBV7-9; d_gene: -; abundance: few; j_gene: TRBJ2-2; len: 16; CDR3aa: CASSFPGSRRTGELFF; CDR3nt: TGTGCCAGCAGCTTTCCAGGCTCCCGGAGGACCGGGGAGCTGTTTTTT
v_gene: TRBV4-1; d_gene: -; abundance: -; j_gene: TRBJ1-2; len: 14; CDR3aa: CASSQVSGVYGYTF; CDR3nt: TGCGCCAGCAGCCAAGTTTCCGGGGTCTATGGCTACACCTTC
v_gene: TRBV11-2; d_gene: TRBD2; abundance: -; j_gene: TRBJ2-1; len: 15; CDR3aa: CASSFSGGAVNEQFF; CDR3nt: TGTGCCAGCAGCTTTAGCGGGGGGGCCGTCAATGAGCAGTTCTTC
v_gene: TRBV5-1; d_gene: TRBD1; abundance: -; j_gene: TRBJ2-7; len: 13; CDR3aa: CASSVGGGYEQYF; CDR3nt: TGCGCCAGCAGCGTAGGGGGCGGCTACGAGCAGTACTTC
v_gene: TRBV5-4; d_gene: -; abundance: -; j_gene: TRBJ2-7; len: 15; CDR3aa: CASSSGGAPSYEQYF; CDR3nt: TGTGCCAGCAGCTCTGGGGGGGCTCCCTCCTACGAGCAGTACTTC
v_gene: TRBV3-1/TRBV3-2; d_gene: TRBD1; abundance: -; j_gene: TRBJ1-4; len: 15; CDR3aa: CASSQTTGQGGKLFF; CDR3nt: TGTGCCAGCAGCCAAACGACGGGACAGGGAGGGAAACTGTTTTTT
v_gene: TRBV7-8; d_gene: -; abundance: -; j_gene: TRBJ1-1; len: 14; CDR3aa: CASSLVTGQTEAFF; CDR3nt: TGTGCCAGCAGCTTAGTGACGGGACAAACTGAAGCTTTCTTT
v_gene: TRBV4-1; d_gene: -; abundance: -; j_gene: TRBJ1-1; len: 14; CDR3aa: CASSQESLNTEAFF; CDR3nt: TGCGCCAGCAGCCAAGAGAGCCTGAACACTGAAGCTTTCTTT
v_gene: TRBV7-9; d_gene: -; abundance: -; j_gene: TRBJ1-2; len: 15; CDR3aa: CASSLEGSANYGYTF; CDR3nt: TGTGCCAGCAGCTTAGAGGGGTCAGCTAACTATGGCTACACCTTC
v_gene: TRBV28; d_gene: -; abundance: -; j_gene: TRBJ2-3; len: 16; CDR3aa: CASSFDSRLPTDTQYF; CDR3nt: TGTGCCAGCAGCTTTGACAGCCGGTTACCCACAGATACGCAGTATTTT
v_gene: TRBV6-5; d_gene: -; abundance: -; j_gene: TRBJ2-3; len: 13; CDR3aa: CASSYSIRDTQYF; CDR3nt: TGTGCCAGCAGTTACTCGATTAGAGATACGCAGTATTTT
v_gene: TRBV5-1; d_gene: -; abundance: -; j_gene: TRBJ2-3; len: 12; CDR3aa: CASSLATDTQYF; CDR3nt: TGCGCCAGCAGCTTGGCGACAGATACGCAGTATTTT
v_gene: TRBV30; d_gene: -; abundance: few; j_gene: TRBJ1-5; len: 12; CDR3aa: CAWSRTEGPQHF; CDR3nt: TGTGCCTGGAGTCGGACAGAAGGGCCCCAGCATTTT
v_gene: TRBV5-5; d_gene: -; abundance: many; j_gene: TRBJ2-7; len: 13; CDR3aa: CASSLGAVDEQYF; CDR3nt: TGTGCCAGCAGCTTGGGAGCCGTCGACGAGCAGTACTTC
v_gene: TRBV4-2; d_gene: TRBD2; abundance: -; j_gene: TRBJ2-1; len: 16; CDR3aa: CASSPLAGGPYNEQFF; CDR3nt: TGTGCCAGCAGCCCTCTAGCGGGGGGGCCGTACAATGAGCAGTTCTTC
v_gene: TRBV20-1; d_gene: -; abundance: -; j_gene: TRBJ1-2; len: 13; CDR3aa: CSASPGVTYGYTF; CDR3nt: TGCAGTGCTAGTCCCGGGGTCACTTATGGCTACACCTTC
v_gene: TRBV5-1; d_gene: -; abundance: -; j_gene: TRBJ1-4; len: 15; CDR3aa: CASSSGVATNEKLFF; CDR3nt: TGCGCCAGCAGCTCCGGGGTCGCAACTAATGAAAAACTGTTTTTT
v_gene: TRBV27; d_gene: TRBD1; abundance: once; j_gene: TRBJ1-6; len: 13; CDR3aa: CASSPRQGSPLHF; CDR3nt: TGTGCCAGCAGTCCAAGACAGGGATCACCCCTCCACTTT
v_gene: TRBV7-9; d_gene: -; abundance: few; j_gene: TRBJ2-7; len: 13; CDR3aa: CASSRTSEYEQYF; CDR3nt: TGTGCCAGCAGTAGGACTTCTGAGTACGAGCAGTACTTC